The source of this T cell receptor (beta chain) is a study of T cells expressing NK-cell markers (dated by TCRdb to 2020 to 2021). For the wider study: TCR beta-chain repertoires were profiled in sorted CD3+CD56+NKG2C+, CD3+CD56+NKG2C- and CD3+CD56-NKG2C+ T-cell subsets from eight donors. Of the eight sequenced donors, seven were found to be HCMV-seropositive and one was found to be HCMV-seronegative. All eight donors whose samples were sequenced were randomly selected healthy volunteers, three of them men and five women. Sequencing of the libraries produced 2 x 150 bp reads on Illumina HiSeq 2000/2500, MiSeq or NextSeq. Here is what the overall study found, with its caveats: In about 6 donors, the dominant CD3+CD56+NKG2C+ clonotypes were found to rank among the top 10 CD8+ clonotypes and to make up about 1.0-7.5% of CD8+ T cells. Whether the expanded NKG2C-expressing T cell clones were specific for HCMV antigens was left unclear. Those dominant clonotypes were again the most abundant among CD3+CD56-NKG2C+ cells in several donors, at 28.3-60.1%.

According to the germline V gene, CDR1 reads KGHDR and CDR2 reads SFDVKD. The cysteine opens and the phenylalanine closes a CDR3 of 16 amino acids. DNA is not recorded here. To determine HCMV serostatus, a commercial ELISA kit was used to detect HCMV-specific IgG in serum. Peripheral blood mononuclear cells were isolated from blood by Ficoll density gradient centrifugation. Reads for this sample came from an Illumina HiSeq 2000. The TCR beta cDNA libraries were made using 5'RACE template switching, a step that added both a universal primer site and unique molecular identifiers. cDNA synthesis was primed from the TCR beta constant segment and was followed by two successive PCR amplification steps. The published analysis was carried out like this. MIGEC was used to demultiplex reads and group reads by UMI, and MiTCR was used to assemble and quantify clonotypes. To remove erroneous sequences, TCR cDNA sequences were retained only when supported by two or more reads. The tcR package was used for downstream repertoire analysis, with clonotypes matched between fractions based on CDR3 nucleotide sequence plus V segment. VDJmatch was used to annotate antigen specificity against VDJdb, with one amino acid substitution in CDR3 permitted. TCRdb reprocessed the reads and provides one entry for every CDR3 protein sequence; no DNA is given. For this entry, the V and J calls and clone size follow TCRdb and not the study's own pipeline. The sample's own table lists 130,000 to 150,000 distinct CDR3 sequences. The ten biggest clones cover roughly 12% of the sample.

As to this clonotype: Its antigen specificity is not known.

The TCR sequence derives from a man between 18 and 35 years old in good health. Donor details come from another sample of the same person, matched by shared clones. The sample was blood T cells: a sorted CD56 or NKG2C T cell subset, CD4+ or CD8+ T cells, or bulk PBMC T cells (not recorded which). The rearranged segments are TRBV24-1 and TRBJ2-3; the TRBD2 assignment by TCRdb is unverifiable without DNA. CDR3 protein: CATSDFGISGTDTQYF.